The clone carrying this T cell receptor beta chain was observed a single time. The sample belongs to a study of blood T cell repertoires in COVID-19. On the study more broadly: Sites across the United States, Italy and Spain contributed samples from acute and convalescent COVID-19.

This CDR3 is built from 11 residues. V shed 4 bases, J shed 10 bases, and the junction held 3 bases outside the gene matches. Libraries were prepared by immunoSEQ multiplex PCR; TCRdb keeps only in-frame clonotypes and omits some of them. The data hold approximately 220,000 clones, with about 86% observed a single time. The receptor was isolated from a woman aged 40 to 50 with acute COVID-19. The chain has TRBV12-3 or TRBV12-4 and TRBJ2-7, with 8 nucleotides matching TRBD1. The sequenced sample consisted of PBMCs or T cells enriched from blood (not recorded which). The CDR3 nucleotides are TGTGCCAGCAGTTCTGGACAGGGTCAGTACTTC. Amino acids: CASSSGQGQYF.